This T cell receptor (beta chain) came from a study of T cell responses to AZD1222 COVID-19 vaccine. A note on this clone: No antigen is known for it.

Trimming left V 5 bases short and J 3 bases short, with 11 bases between. This CDR3 region has 14 residues. Germline loops: CDR1 SGHVS, CDR2 FQNEAQ. General study results and limits: The CD4 TCRs associated with vaccination extended across spike and predominated at 160-218 and 743-854. Every sample of the repertoires postdated the peak T cell response.

Generated by immunoSEQ multiplex PCR, the TCRdb table keeps only in-frame clones and is missing some. The data contain approximately 140,000 clones, more than 85% of them singletons. The sample consisted of peripheral blood, taken 28 days after the second AZD1222 dose. The V and J genes are TRBV7-8 and TRBJ1-5; D gene unclear. The sequence was collected from an adult who received the AZD1222 COVID-19 vaccine. CDR3 protein: CASSPIIANQPQHF. In DNA, the CDR3 is TGTGCCAGCAGCCCGATTATCGCCAATCAGCCCCAGCATTTT.